This T cell receptor beta chain emerged from a study of T cell clonality in common variable immunodeficiency. Sequencing used immunoSEQ multiplex PCR; TCRdb keeps in-frame clones, though not all of them. The sample includes tens of thousands of clones, none of them occurring once. General study results and limits: CVID subjects showed higher TCRbeta clonality than healthy controls.

CDR1 and CDR2 from the germline V gene are SNHLY and FYNNEI. The V end lost 6 bases, the J end lost 3 bases, and 9 bases lay between the germline ends. The length of the CDR3 is 14 residues. Many counts were recorded for this clone. The antigen is undetermined. The CDR3 end falls 3 residues outside the read, so it is completed with the germline J gene. This clonotype was sampled from a person between 18 and 69 years old in good health. The specimen was peripheral blood mononuclear cells. The chain uses TRBV2 and TRBJ1-6, with D possibly matching TRBD1 (5 bases). CDR3 amino acids: CASSRDFYNSPLHF. Partial CDR3 DNA: TGTGCCAGCAGCAGGGACTTCTATAATTCACCC.